This T cell receptor (beta chain) was recorded in a study of T cell repertoires in cytomegalovirus infection. Overall study: Public TCR beta signatures were indicative of both CMV infection and a matching HLA type. Findings of the study overall: Dominating the ex vivo response were HLA-C-restricted CMV-specific TCR beta clonotypes.

TCRdb re-analysed the reads in MiXCR, keeping a single row per CDR3 protein. Of roughly 920,000 distinct CDR3 sequences in the sample, roughly a third are singletons; the top ten hold about an eighth. Of note for this clonotype: Its cognate antigen is unknown.

The sample was cultured CD8+ T cells from PBMCs, taken from culture after CMV antigen stimulation. The sequence came from a human donor in good health (CMV status not recorded). Some clones in this sample may be carry-over from other donors' samples.

The CDR3 reads CASSDPLTGNEQFF. The CDR3 bases are TGTGCCAGCAGTGATCCCTTAACAGGGAATGAGCAGTTCTTC. This rearrangement joins TRBV25-1 to TRBJ2-1; maybe TRBD1 (6 bases). This CDR3 spans 14 amino acids. CDR1 and CDR2 (germline): MGHDK, SYGVNS. Trimming cost V 3 bases and J 7 bases, with 13 bases left between them. Supplemented by reference TRBV25-1 and TRBJ2-1, the full variable domain reads EADIYQTPRYLVIGTGKKITLECSQTMGHDKMYWYQQDPGMELHLIHYSYGVNSTEKGDLSSESTVSRIRTEHFPLTLESARPSHTSQYLCASSDPLTGNEQFFGPGTRLTVL.